The sequence of this TCR beta chain was determined in a study of blood T cell repertoires in COVID-19. As for the study in general: There were acute and convalescent COVID-19 samples, and they came from the United States, Italy and Spain. Sources were T cells, B-cell-depleted T cells, or PBMCs; the material itself was cDNA or gDNA.

Per germline, CDR1 SQVTM and CDR2 ANQGSEA. This CDR3 has 16 residues. The J segment lost 4 bases and the V segment lost 4 bases, leaving 13 bases of the junction unmatched. Study processing details: Estimation of nucleated cell counts relied on the amplification of reference gene primers. The assay was immunoSEQ multiplex PCR, and TCRdb's table has in-frame clones only and misses some. V, J and clone size are taken as reported in that table, and D and trimming were inferred from the DNA itself. The sample includes some 150,000 clones, roughly four fifths seen only once; the top ten take approximately 9%.

The chain is built from TRBV29-1 and TRBJ2-5; 9 positions agree with TRBD1. The sequence derives from a woman aged 50 to 60 with active or convalescent COVID-19. The material sequenced was peripheral blood. The CDR3: CSVGFWQGTGRETQYF. Here the CDR3 DNA reads TGCAGCGTTGGTTTTTGGCAGGGGACAGGGCGAGAGACCCAGTACTTC. Combining the CDR3 with reference TRBV29-1 and TRBJ2-5 gives the whole variable domain SAVISQKPSRDICQRGTSLTIQCQVDSQVTMMFWYRQQPGQSLTLIATANQGSEATYESGFVIDKFPISRPNLTFSTLTVSNMSPEDSSIYLCSVGFWQGTGRETQYFGPGTRLLVL.